This TCR beta chain was captured in a study of cytomegalovirus exposure and HLA in healthy donors. Study outcomes and limitations: Cytomegalovirus association was assigned to under 200 TCR beta chains. In a later analysis, first-cohort TCR clusters were found to tend to co-occur in the 100 to 150 validation repertoires. As was reported, the classifier diagnosed cytomegalovirus status with high specificity and sensitivity.

Data came from immunoSEQ multiplex PCR; TCRdb stores just in-frame clones and leaves some out. The table records approximately 300,000 clones, approximately 90% of them present only once. Trimming pared 0 bases from V and 6 bases from J, leaving 18 bases between. Germline CDR1 reads LGHNA; CDR2 reads YNFKEQ. This CDR3 contains 17 residues. As regards this clone: The antigen is undetermined.

The chain uses TRBV4-2 and TRBJ2-1, with D possibly being TRBD2 (5 bases). Sequencing input: PBMCs. This receptor was identified in a woman younger than 30 in good health and CMV-seronegative. DNA for the CDR3: TGTGCCAGCAGCCAAGATTCGTACGGGGAGATGAGCAATGAGCAGTTCTTC. Translating gives CASSQDSYGEMSNEQFF.